This note documents a single T cell receptor (beta chain) sequence. Its antigen is still unknown. Germline V gives CDR1 LNHNV, CDR2 YYDKDF (reference sequence). The CDR3 loop spans 14 amino acids. Unmatched junction bases numbered 7, after V lost 4 bases and J lost 5 bases. Each of the patients experienced relapse following autologous stem cell transplantation, and their brentuximab vedotin exposure differed. Sequencing used immunoSEQ multiplex PCR; TCRdb keeps in-frame clones, though not all of them. The sample has around 65,000 clones, 88% seen once; the top ten hold roughly an eighth. This entry belongs to a study of PD-1 blockade in classical Hodgkin lymphoma. Overall study findings and caveats: TCR diversity at baseline was reported to be reduced in newly diagnosed patients relative to healthy donors. By cycle point C4D1, TCR diversity had risen significantly in CD4+ cells (but not CD8+ cells).

The source material was peripheral blood mononuclear cells (PBMCs), sampled at baseline. The receptor comes from a human donor with classical Hodgkin lymphoma. This rearrangement joins TRBV15 to TRBJ1-1, with 7 positions matching TRBD1. CDR3: CATSTARGQTEAFF. The CDR3 region has the DNA TGTGCCACCAGCACCGCAAGGGGGCAAACTGAAGCTTTCTTT. Combining the CDR3 with reference TRBV15 and TRBJ1-1 gives the whole variable domain DAMVIQNPRYQVTQFGKPVTLSCSQTLNHNVMYWYQQKSSQAPKLLFHYYDKDFNNEADTPDNFQSRRPNTSFCFLDIRSPGLGDTAMYLCATSTARGQTEAFFGQGTRLTVV.